This T cell receptor beta chain was sequenced in a study of post-analysis software for immune sequencing data. Study overall: Some patients lacked subtype; others had relapsing-remitting, secondary progressive or progressive-relapsing disease.

Study-level findings and limits: Patients used about 5 TRBV segments, including TRBV5-6, TRBV5-1 and TRBV20-1, more often than controls. Batch-matched samples strongly co-clustered by F measure.

This clonotype came up a few times. Its antigen is currently unknown. Carried by the TCR beta cDNA libraries were unique molecular identifiers. TCRdb reprocessed the PCR reads with MiXCR, giving one entry per CDR3 protein. The table has 750,000 to 900,000 distinct CDR3 sequences, about 43% seen once. V dropped 1 base and J dropped 9; count of bases not matched to a gene: 12. This CDR3 has 15 amino acids. Germline V CDR1 and CDR2: SQVTM, ANQGSEA. The sample was blood. The TCR was taken from a girl aged 10 to 17 with multiple sclerosis. V gene TRBV29-1 combines with J gene TRBJ2-1; TRBD2 matches 7 bases. CDR3 in amino acids: CSVEGGGLGIIEQFF. CDR3 in DNA: TGCAGCGTTGAAGGTGGTGGACTAGGTATTATTGAGCAGTTCTTC.